The present T cell receptor (beta chain) was sequenced within a study of PD-1 blockade in mismatch repair-deficient tumors. Study summary: Enrolled about 2012-2016, patients had progressing, pretreated mismatch repair-deficient cancers of approximately 13 types.

Libraries were prepared by immunoSEQ multiplex PCR; TCRdb keeps only in-frame clonotypes and omits some of them. The sample lists about 130,000 clones, 88% occurring once. CDR3 length: 15 residues. The germline CDR1 and CDR2 sequences are MNHEY and SVGAGI. J gave up 4 bases and V 5 bases, and 8 bases lay outside the gene matches. Comments on this clone: The antigen remains unidentified.

Mismatch repair deficiency was confirmed in all patients, by PCR or immunohistochemistry. A few pembrolizumab responders had their TCRs sequenced. The study's findings and limits: Tumor-resident clones, often undetectable pretreatment in blood, expanded then contracted after pembrolizumab.

The starting material was peripheral blood, obtained 72 weeks after starting pembrolizumab. The clonotype was recovered from an adult with mismatch repair-deficient cancer. This sequence joins TRBV6-5 and TRBJ2-1; 7 positions match TRBD2. The DNA of the CDR3 is TGTGCCAGCAGTGGCGGGAGTCCCGTTTACAATGAGCAGTTCTTC. Its translation: CASSGGSPVYNEQFF.